This T cell receptor beta chain was documented in a study of shared clonotypes between healthy human individuals. Study as a whole: CD4 naive and memory got three plates each, CD8 naive two, CD8 memory one.

Each sorted subset replicate got 200 ng genomic DNA, 30,000 or so genomes. Clones were sequenced by immunoSEQ multiplex PCR, and TCRdb holds only the in-frame ones, with some missing. This sample carries over 1.5 million clones, about 98% of them seen once, and the ten largest clones take approximately 0.44%. Study findings and constraints: With few donors, the genetic and exposure-history diversity represented was limited.

Trimming took off 6 bases at V and 6 bases at J, with 21 bases between the two ends. This CDR3 has 15 amino acids. Germline lookup yields CDR1 SGHRS and CDR2 YFSETQ. In regard to this clone: Its antigen is currently unknown.

The specimen sequenced was naive CD4+ T cells sorted from blood. Stated subset: CD45RA+ positively selected. The sequence derives from a man aged 25 to 40 in good health. This chain uses TRBV5-1 with TRBJ1-2; a possible D gene is TRBD1 (5 bases). This chain's CDR3 is CASNRLSAGIDGYTF. In DNA form, the CDR3 reads TGCGCCAGCAACAGGCTGTCCGCAGGGATCGATGGCTACACCTTC.